The rows below give T cell receptor beta chains drawn from one sample of a study of T-cell memory formation after mild COVID-19. Each CDR3 protein gets one entry after TCRdb re-called the 5' RACE reads with MiXCR. This sample has 250,000 to 300,000 distinct CDR3 sequences, with 7.5% to 9.5% found just once. The sequenced material came from PBMCs or a T cell subset sorted from them (not recorded which). The receptor source for this set is a young man who had mild COVID-19 (a few samples of this study predate the infection). Cell type and time point are not known. Each CDR3 is given with its conserved first and last residue. A D gene is named only where the DNA matches it firmly. The size of a clone is reported for some rows only, either as once, few or many, or as a class for expanded clones.

NA,TRBV7-3,NA,TRBJ1-1,TGTGCCAGCAGCTTATCTACGGTGAACACTGAAGCTTTCTTT,CASSLSTVNTEAFF
NA,TRBV2,NA,TRBJ2-1,TGTGCCAGCAGTTCGACACCCCCGGACCCGTTCTTC,CASSSTPPDPFF
NA,TRBV7-8,NA,TRBJ2-2,TGTGCCAGCAGCTCAGAGGGGCGTGTTCCCGGGGAGCTGTTTTTT,CASSSEGRVPGELFF
many,TRBV5-4,NA,TRBJ2-1,TGTGCCAGCAGCTTGCTAGGATCGAATGAGCAGTTCTTC,CASSLLGSNEQFF
many,TRBV6-5,NA,TRBJ1-1,TGTGCCAGCAGTCCGGGGGGCAGGACGAACACTGAAGCTTTCTTT,CASSPGGRTNTEAFF
few,TRBV18,NA,TRBJ1-1,TGTGCCAGCTCACCACGACCGACTGAAGCTTTCTTT,CASSPRPTEAFF
NA,TRBV6-6,TRBD1,TRBJ2-5,TGTGCCAGCAGCAGAACAGGGGGCCAAGAGACCCAGTACTTC,CASSRTGGQETQYF
few,TRBV29-1,NA,TRBJ1-1,TGCAGCGTTGGTTCCTTCCAGGCGAGGAACACTGAAGCTTTCTTT,CSVGSFQARNTEAFF
few,TRBV4-1,NA,TRBJ2-3,TGCGCCAGCAGCCAAGAGAGGGCCCTAGGGGCGGGAGATACGCAGTATTTT,CASSQERALGAGDTQYF
few,TRBV12-3/TRBV12-4,NA,TRBJ2-7,TGTGCCAGCACCAGGGGGAGGACCTACGAGCAGTACTTC,CASTRGRTYEQYF
NA,TRBV2,NA,TRBJ1-4,TGTGCCAGCAGTGAAAGGAGCTCACGTCATGAAAAACTGTTTTTT,CASSERSSRHEKLFF
few,TRBV12-3/TRBV12-4,TRBD1,TRBJ1-5,TGTGCCAGCAGTTCACAGGGGCCGTACAATCAGCCCCAGCATTTT,CASSSQGPYNQPQHF
few,TRBV20-1,NA,TRBJ2-7,TGCAGTGCTAACCCCAGGGGTACGTACGAGCAGTACTTC,CSANPRGTYEQYF
few,TRBV5-1,NA,TRBJ2-3,TGCGCCAGCAGCAATTCCGCGGGTGGCGACGACACAGATACGCAGTATTTT,CASSNSAGGDDTDTQYF
NA,TRBV19,TRBD1,TRBJ2-3,TGTGCCAGTAGTGAAACAGGGGGAGTCGCAGATACGCAGTATTTT,CASSETGGVADTQYF
NA,TRBV6-5,NA,TRBJ1-1,TGTGCCAGCAGTTACTCCGTCCATGATGGAGCTTTCTTT,CASSYSVHDGAFF
few,TRBV12-3/TRBV12-4,TRBD2,TRBJ2-1,TGTGCCAGCATCCAGGGACTAGCGGGGGTCAATGAGCAGTTCTTC,CASIQGLAGVNEQFF
many,TRBV12-5,NA,TRBJ2-1,TGTGCTAGTGGTTTGAAAAGGAATGAGCAGTTCTTC,CASGLKRNEQFF
NA,TRBV20-1,NA,TRBJ1-1,TGCAGTGCTAGAGATCTTTCCGCCGGATGGCCCGAAGCTTTCTTT,CSARDLSAGWPEAFF
few,TRBV20-1,NA,TRBJ1-2,TGCAGTGCGCCCCGGGACCCCACCCGGGGCTACACCTTC,CSAPRDPTRGYTF
many,TRBV7-9,NA,TRBJ2-7,TGTGCCAGCAGCCTACTTCCTGACAGCTTCGAGCAGTACTTC,CASSLLPDSFEQYF
few,TRBV5-5,NA,TRBJ2-5,TGTGCCAGCAGCCAGATAGGCGAAGAGACCCAGTACTTC,CASSQIGEETQYF
NA,TRBV6-5,TRBD1,TRBJ2-7,TGTGCCAGCAGGAACACAGGGGGCCGCGAGTACGAGCAGTACTTC,CASRNTGGREYEQYF